Listed below are T cell receptor beta chains from one sample, sequenced in a study of T-cell reconstitution after alpha-beta-depleted transplantation in children. In TCRdb, the PCR reads were re-called with MiXCR into one record per CDR3 protein. Among approximately 980,000 distinct CDR3 sequences listed, roughly 29% were seen once. Sequencing used PBMCs, mostly from graft donor cells, obtained 360 days after TCRalphabeta/CD19-depleted stem cell transplant. The receptors derive from a boy under three years old who had a stem cell transplant for SCID, so the T cells may come from the graft donor. Both conserved end residues are part of each CDR3.

TRBJ2-7 TRBV9 CASSVAPGAFLYEQYF
TRBJ2-5 TRBV15 CATSRGTGLLGAIQETQYF
TRBJ2-7 TRBV16 CASSQMKGAQYF
TRBJ2-1 TRBV6-1 CASSEDPRTAYNEQFF
TRBJ2-1 TRBV29-1 CSVEAGRTTGSYNEQFF
TRBJ2-7 TRBV12-3/TRBV12-4 CASSFTGALYEQYF
TRBJ2-1 TRBV7-2 CASSLRLAGGRSNEQFF
TRBJ2-5 TRBV28 CASSLWGGTVETQYF
TRBJ2-3 TRBV7-9 CASSLATGGIRGDTQYF
TRBJ2-7 TRBV16 CASSQSTGTHTEQYF
TRBJ1-3 TRBV12-3/TRBV12-4 CASSLADRFSGNTIYF
TRBJ2-1 TRBV12-5 CASGLVRNEQFF
TRBJ2-3 TRBV27 CASSFIPNYRTQYF
TRBJ1-5 TRBV28 CASSPSLRTGGLDQPQHF
TRBJ1-2 TRBV12-3/TRBV12-4 CASSLGGGYGYTF
TRBJ2-1 TRBV29-1 CSVATSSGNEQFF
TRBJ1-2 TRBV4-1 CASSHPRGAKGDGYTF
TRBJ2-1 TRBV5-4 CASSWGHGSDNEQFF
TRBJ2-5 TRBV5-1 CASSPQGASGQETQYF
TRBJ2-3 TRBV20-1 CSAAVQRGITDTQYF
TRBJ2-7 TRBV6-6 CASSPMGDYEQYF
TRBJ2-5 TRBV4-2 CASSQPSGRGETQYF
TRBJ1-1 TRBV6-1 CASSRWTVPNTEAFF
TRBJ2-3 TRBV20-1 CSARGKGSLAYF
TRBJ2-7 TRBV11-2 CASSDLNRTTLSYEQYF
TRBJ1-6 TRBV4-3 CASSQGRLPNSPLHF
TRBJ1-5 TRBV20-1 CSAFGDRGNQPQHF
TRBJ2-4 TRBV5-1 CASSLTSGGPHIQYF
TRBJ1-1 TRBV18 CASSGPPGPEAFF
TRBJ1-1 TRBV12-3/TRBV12-4 CASTADGVNTEAFF
TRBJ2-1 TRBV12-3/TRBV12-4 CASSLRGSRQFF
TRBJ2-4 TRBV6-5 CASSYGPWLSKNIQYF
TRBJ2-2 TRBV2 CASSEAIRRGELFF
TRBJ1-5 TRBV12-3/TRBV12-4 CASSSDRVDQPQHF
TRBJ2-7 TRBV12-3/TRBV12-4 CASSLMGGDRAAYEQYF
TRBJ2-1 TRBV6-2/TRBV6-3 CASSSPERRSYNEQFF
TRBJ1-1 TRBV7-2 CASSRAGGQEAFF
TRBJ2-7 TRBV5-1 CASSSQGTTDEQYF
TRBJ2-1 TRBV14 CASSQDIGTTYNEQFF
TRBJ2-2 TRBV3-1 CASSYRLAGGPETGELFF
TRBJ2-3 TRBV10-3 CAISDVSRGADTQYF
TRBJ2-5 TRBV7-9 CASTSPGLGETQYF
TRBJ2-5 TRBV10-3 CAIRGDLQETQYF
TRBJ1-2 TRBV15 CATSRGARIYGYTF
TRBJ2-3 TRBV5-1 CASSLAGAAFSTDTQYF
TRBJ1-2 TRBV5-1 CASSLAGKLAGYTF
TRBJ2-3 TRBV5-1 CASSHGSPTDTQYF
TRBJ2-1 TRBV27 CASSFSGSWGEQFF
TRBJ2-6 TRBV5-1 CASSLTSSGANVLTF
TRBJ2-2 TRBV3-1 CASSQEVSLNTGELFF
TRBJ1-2 TRBV9 CASSLDRGQAIGYYGYTF
TRBJ1-1 TRBV4-1 CASSTGLVNTEAFF
TRBJ2-3 TRBV12-3/TRBV12-4 CASSPGWWGTDTQYF